One sample yielded the 23 T cell receptor beta chains listed below, sequenced in a study of cytomegalovirus exposure and HLA in healthy donors. The PCR ran on 60 Vbeta and 13 Jbeta primers. Sequencing was performed with immunoSEQ multiplex PCR; in TCRdb, only in-frame clones are kept and a portion is missing. The table records 150,000 to 200,000 clones, roughly four fifths of them present only once. The sequenced sample consisted of PBMCs. The receptors come from a woman under 40 in good health and CMV-seropositive.

This clone appeared a few times. J is TRBJ1-2 and V is TRBV28, with a possible D match to TRBD1 (5 bases). The V and J ends lost 5 bases and 8 bases respectively, with 9 bases between them. This CDR3 spans 11 amino acids. In germline, CDR1 is MDHEN, CDR2 SYDVKM. The CDR3 sequence: CASSRTRGYTF. The CDR3 nucleotides read TGTGCCAGCAGTCGGACACGCGGCTACACCTTC.

The CDR3 nucleotides are TGTGCCAGCAGCTCCGGGGGAGTATTAAATGAAAAACTGTTTTTT. Its protein product is CASSSGGVLNEKLFF. The rearrangement joins TRBV7-9 to TRBJ1-4; D might be TRBD1 (5 bases). This CDR3 spans 15 amino acids. Trimming pared 4 bases from V and 5 bases from J, leaving 14 bases between. Germline V gene lookup returns CDR1 SEHNR and CDR2 FQNEAQ (reference sequence).

This clone is labeled as medium-sized. The chain carries TRBV7-2 and TRBJ1-1; tentative D call: TRBD1 (5 bases). CDR3 length: 16 amino acids. Germline V lookup: CDR1 SGHTA, CDR2 FQGNSA. The V end was cut by 0 bases, the J end by 8 bases, with 19 bases between. The CDR3, as DNA: TGTGCCAGCAGCTTAGCCTCAGGGTACCTTTTGAAGGAAGCTTTCTTT. Protein sequence: CASSLASGYLLKEAFF.

The chain is built from TRBV7-9 and TRBJ2-1; 12 bases map to TRBD2. The CDR3 length is 17 residues. Germline loops: CDR1 SEHNR, CDR2 FQNEAQ (reference sequence). Unmatched junction bases numbered 5, after V lost 1 base and J lost 4 bases. The CDR3 sequence is CASSLGGLAGIYNEQFF. CDR3 nucleotide sequence: TGTGCCAGCAGCTTAGGAGGACTAGCGGGAATTTACAATGAGCAGTTCTTC.

This clone was seen more than once but under ten times. This sequence joins TRBV5-4 and TRBJ2-7; 7 positions agree with TRBD1. Germline CDR1 and CDR2: SGHNT and YYREEE (reference sequence). Losses at the gene ends were 2 bases for V and 12 bases for J; bases not matched to a gene: 8. The CDR3 sequence is 12 residues long. CDR3 region: CASSFRGQGWYF. Here the CDR3 DNA reads TGTGCCAGCAGCTTTAGGGGGCAAGGCTGGTACTTC.

The V and J genes are TRBV13 and TRBJ2-2; 7 bases are shared with TRBD2. Unmatched junction bases numbered 7, after V lost 5 bases and J lost 4 bases. This CDR3 is built from 15 residues. Per the germline V gene, CDR1 is PRHDT and CDR2 is FYEKMQ (reference sequence). The CDR3 nucleotides read TGTGCCAGCAGCCCTGGGACTACTCGCACCGGGGAGCTGTTTTTT. Protein sequence: CASSPGTTRTGELFF.

This clone was picked up one time. The chain couples TRBV18 to TRBJ2-3; 7 positions agree with TRBD1. The V segment lost 2 bases and the J segment 4 bases; nucleotides outside the gene matches: 6. The germline V gene encodes CDR1 KGHSH and CDR2 LQKENI. The CDR3 contains 15 residues. This chain's CDR3 is CASSPVGRGSDTQYF. The CDR3 DNA sequence: TGTGCCAGCTCACCAGTTGGCAGGGGGTCAGATACGCAGTATTTT.

J is TRBJ2-5 and V is TRBV5-4; 12 bases match TRBD2. CDR3 length equals 16 residues. Trimming removed 1 base from V and 1 base from J; junction bases left unmatched: 2. Germline V lookup: CDR1 SGHNT, CDR2 YYREEE (reference sequence). The CDR3 region has the DNA TGTGCCAGCAGCTTGCCGACTAGCGGGAGCCAAGAGACCCAGTACTTC. Its protein is CASSLPTSGSQETQYF.

CDR3 DNA: TGTGCCCTATTCGCGCATAACTATGGCTACACCTTC. This gives the protein CALFAHNYGYTF. The genes are TRBV28 and TRBJ1-2; the D is unclear. CDR1 is MDHEN and CDR2 is SYDVKM in the germline V gene. This CDR3 region has 12 residues. V lost 11 bases, J lost 1 base, and 11 bases lay in between.

This clone was observed at least ten times. The rearrangement links TRBV6-1 to TRBJ2-3, with D tentatively TRBD1 (6 bases). Trimming left V 7 bases short and J 0 bases short, with 11 bases between. Germline V gene sequence: CDR1 MNHNS, CDR2 SASEGT. The CDR3 spans 14 residues. CDR3 DNA: TGTGCCAGCACCAGAACAGGGAGCACAGATACGCAGTATTTT. It yields the protein CASTRTGSTDTQYF.

The genes are TRBV7-9 and TRBJ2-2; the match to TRBD2 covers 11 bases. V gave up 4 bases and J gave up 4 bases; unmatched junction bases: 2. CDR1 is SEHNR, CDR2 FQNEAQ, per germline (reference sequence). The CDR3 totals 15 residues. DNA of the CDR3: TGTGCCAGCAGCTCTACTAGCGGGAGCACCGGGGAGCTGTTTTTT. Encoded protein: CASSSTSGSTGELFF. Supplemented by reference TRBV7-9 and TRBJ2-2, the full variable domain reads DTGVSQNPRHKITKRGQNVTFRCDPISEHNRLYWYRQTLGQGPEFLTYFQNEAQLEKSRLLSDRFSAERPKGSFSTLEIQRTEQGDSAMYLCASSSTSGSTGELFFGEGSRLTVL.

V usage is TRBV7-2 and J usage is TRBJ2-3; 14 bases fit TRBD2. J lost 5 bases, V lost 8 bases, and 12 bases had no gene match. CDR1 is SGHTA and CDR2 is FQGNSA in the germline V gene. The CDR3 sequence is 17 residues long. CDR3 protein: CASSGTSGRGGIDTQYF. CDR3 bases: TGTGCCAGCTCCGGGACTAGCGGGAGAGGTGGGATAGATACGCAGTATTTT. The variable domain in full, completed from reference TRBV7-2 and TRBJ2-3, reads GAGVSQSPSNKVTEKGKDVELRCDPISGHTALYWYRQSLGQGLEFLIYFQGNSAPDKSGLPSDRFSAERTGGSVSTLTIQRTQQEDSAVYLCASSGTSGRGGIDTQYFGPGTRLTVL.

The chain recombines TRBV5-1 with TRBJ1-4; D gene unclear. The CDR3 covers 16 residues. The germline gives CDR1 SGHRS, CDR2 YFSETQ. V lost 4 bases, J lost 7 bases, and 20 bases lay in between. CDR3 protein: CASSPQAGGNGEKLFF. The CDR3 coding sequence is TGCGCCAGCAGCCCGCAAGCTGGAGGTAACGGTGAAAAACTGTTTTTT.

The chain is built from TRBV27 and TRBJ2-7; TRBD1 matches at 8 bases. The CDR3 runs 17 residues. Per the germline V gene, CDR1 is MNHEY and CDR2 is SMNVEV (reference sequence). Trimming cost V 6 bases and J 4 bases; bases outside gene matches: 17. DNA for the CDR3: TGTGCCAGCAGACCCCTCGTCGGGACAGGCCTTTGGTACGAGCAGTACTTC. Amino acid sequence: CASRPLVGTGLWYEQYF.

This sequence joins TRBV5-4 and TRBJ2-6; weak D call: TRBD1 (6 bases). V lost 4 bases, J lost 4 bases, and 18 bases lay in between. There are 17 residues in the CDR3. Germline V gene sequence: CDR1 SGHNT, CDR2 YYREEE (reference sequence). The CDR3, as DNA: TGTGCCAGCAGCCCGTTGACAGGCTCTACCGGGGCCAACGTCCTGACTTTC. It encodes CASSPLTGSTGANVLTF.

V is TRBV27 and J is TRBJ1-6, with D perhaps TRBD1 (6 bases). Deletions cut 6 bases from V and 6 bases from J, with 12 bases between. CDR1 and CDR2 (germline): MNHEY, SMNVEV (reference sequence). This CDR3 is built from 14 residues. In DNA, the CDR3 is TGTGCCAGCAGGCGGAGGACAGTTAATTCACCCCTCCACTTT. Protein sequence: CASRRRTVNSPLHF.

The chain links TRBV6-5 to TRBJ2-2; 7 positions agree with TRBD2. Trimming at V came to 3 bases and at J to 2 bases, leaving 6 bases not matched to a gene. CDR3 length: 16 residues. CDR1 is MNHEY and CDR2 is SVGAGI in the germline V gene. CDR3 DNA sequence: TGTGCCAGCAGTTATATCGGGGGGTCAAACACCGGGGAGCTGTTTTTT. Protein sequence: CASSYIGGSNTGELFF.

The chain is built from TRBV9 and TRBJ2-7; unclear D gene. Trimming shortened V by 5 bases and J by 3 bases, and 15 bases separated the two germline ends. The CDR3 spans 14 residues. Germline V CDR1 and CDR2: SGDLS, YYNGEE. In DNA, the CDR3 is TGTGCCAGCAGTGGTGGCGGTGAGTTCTACGAGCAGTACTTC. Its protein is CASSGGGEFYEQYF.

The chain has TRBV11-2 and TRBJ1-3, with 7 positions matching TRBD1. The CDR3 consists of 16 residues. Germline lookup yields CDR1 SGHAT and CDR2 FQNNGV. The V segment lost 2 bases and the J segment 4 bases; nucleotides outside the gene matches: 8. The CDR3 DNA reads as TGTGCCAGCAGCTTATCAGGACAGGCGAGGGGAAACACCATATATTTT. Translated, it gives CASSLSGQARGNTIYF.

The chain couples TRBV27 to TRBJ1-2; 9 positions agree with TRBD1. J lost 4 bases, V lost 5 bases, and 8 bases had no gene match. The CDR3 is 15 residues long. Germline V gene data show CDR1 as MNHEY and CDR2 as SMNVEV (reference sequence). The DNA of the CDR3 is TGTGCCAGCAGTCAGGGGACAGGGCGGGGCTATGGCTACACCTTC. This codes for CASSQGTGRGYGYTF.

For this clone: The same CDR3 also results from other DNA sequences found in this sample. The chain employs TRBV9 and TRBJ1-1, with D unclear. This CDR3 comprises 14 residues. The germline V gene encodes CDR1 SGDLS and CDR2 YYNGEE. The V end was cut by 1 base, the J end by 0 bases, with 7 bases between. The DNA of the CDR3 is TGTGCCAGCAGCGTAAGCGGCATGAACACTGAAGCTTTCTTT. The encoded protein is CASSVSGMNTEAFF.

The chain links TRBV5-1 to TRBJ2-1, with 8 nucleotides matching TRBD2. V was pared by 0 bases and J by 5 bases, with 4 bases of the junction left unmatched. CDR1 is SGHRS, CDR2 YFSETQ, per germline. This CDR3 region has 15 residues. This CDR3 reads CASSLGGGINNEQFF. In nucleotides, the CDR3 is TGCGCCAGCAGCTTGGGCGGGGGGATCAACAATGAGCAGTTCTTC.

This sequence joins TRBV7-2 and TRBJ2-1, with D possibly being TRBD2 (6 bases). The CDR3 extends over 14 amino acids. In germline, CDR1 is SGHTA, CDR2 FQGNSA. The V and J ends lost 5 bases and 6 bases respectively, with 14 bases between them. The CDR3 DNA is TGTGCCAGCAGCCCCGGGGGTTTCATCAATGAGCAGTTCTTC. Protein product: CASSPGGFINEQFF.